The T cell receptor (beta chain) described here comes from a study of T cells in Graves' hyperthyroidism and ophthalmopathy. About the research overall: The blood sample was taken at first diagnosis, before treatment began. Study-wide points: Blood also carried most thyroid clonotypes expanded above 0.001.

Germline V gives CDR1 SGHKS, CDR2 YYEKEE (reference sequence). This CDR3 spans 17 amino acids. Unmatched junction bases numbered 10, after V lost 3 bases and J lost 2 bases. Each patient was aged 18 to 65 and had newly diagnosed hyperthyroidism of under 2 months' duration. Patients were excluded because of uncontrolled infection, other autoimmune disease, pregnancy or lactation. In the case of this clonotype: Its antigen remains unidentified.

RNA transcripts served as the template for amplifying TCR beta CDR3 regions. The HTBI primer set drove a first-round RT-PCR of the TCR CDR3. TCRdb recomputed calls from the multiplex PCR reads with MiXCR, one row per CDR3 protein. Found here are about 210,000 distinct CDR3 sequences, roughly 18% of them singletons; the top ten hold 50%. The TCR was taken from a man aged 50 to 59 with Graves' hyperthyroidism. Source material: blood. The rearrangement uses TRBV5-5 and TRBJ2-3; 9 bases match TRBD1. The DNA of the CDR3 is TGTGCCAGCAGCTCGGTCGCCGGGACAGGGAACACAGATACGCAGTATTTT. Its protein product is CASSSVAGTGNTDTQYF.